This entry lists 6 T cell receptor beta chains sequenced from one sample in a study of blood T cells in healthy people across ages. Alongside a J-beta primer mix, a sample-barcoded 5' primer served in a second PCR lasting about 7 to 12 cycles. TCRdb fed the 5' RACE reads into MiXCR, producing one record per CDR3 protein. The sample holds 700,000 or so distinct CDR3 sequences, 22% seen once. The source material was blood. These receptors all come from a man between 65 and 79 years old in good health.

Only a few counts were recorded for this clonotype. CDR3 residues: CASSLQVSGANVLTF. CDR3 sequence (DNA): TGTGCCAGCAGCCTACAAGTCTCTGGGGCCAACGTCCTGACTTTC. The V gene is TRBV7-2, the J gene TRBJ2-6; D not certain. Looked up from germline, CDR1 is SGHTA and CDR2 is FQGNSA. Trimming pared 5 bases from V and 0 bases from J, leaving 8 bases between. This CDR3 is 15 amino acids long.

V is TRBV7-2 and J is TRBJ1-6, with D unclear. V was clipped by 0 bases and J by 0 bases, with 6 bases between them. The CDR3 has 16 residues. CDR1 is SGHTA, CDR2 FQGNSA, per germline. CDR3 sequence (DNA): TGTGCCAGCAGCTTAGCAGTTAGCTCCTATAATTCACCCCTCCACTTT. It is translated as CASSLAVSSYNSPLHF.

The chain uses TRBV7-2 and TRBJ2-3; 8 positions agree with TRBD1. This CDR3 is built from 15 residues. V lost 5 bases and J lost 2; bases outside the gene matches: 6. CDR1 SGHTA and CDR2 FQGNSA come from the germline V gene. This CDR3 reads CASSVSRGPTDTQYF. CDR3 nucleotide sequence: TGTGCCAGCAGCGTATCCAGGGGGCCCACAGATACGCAGTATTTT.

This clonotype turned up a few times. The chain combines TRBV6-2 or TRBV6-3 with TRBJ2-1, with a weak D call TRBD2 (5 bases). Germline lookup yields CDR1 MNHEY and CDR2 SVGEGT. The CDR3 has 11 amino acids. The V end was cut by 7 bases, the J end by 8 bases, with 9 bases between. In DNA, the CDR3 is TGTGCCAGCACGGTCGGGGATGAGCAGTTCTTC. Protein sequence: CASTVGDEQFF.

There are a few counts of this clonotype. The chain joins TRBV5-1 to TRBJ2-5; possibly TRBD1 for D (6 bases). The CDR3 is made up of 14 amino acids. V lost 1 base to trimming and J lost 6 bases, with 13 bases between them. CDR1 and CDR2 (germline): SGHRS, YFSETQ. The CDR3 nucleotides are TGCGCCAGCAGCTTGTACAGCAGGGGACAGACCCAGTACTTC. This translates into CASSLYSRGQTQYF.

The chain links TRBV12-3 or TRBV12-4 to TRBJ2-3; TRBD1 matches 7 bases. V trimming: 6 bases; J trimming: 0 bases; junction bases outside the gene matches: 6. The CDR3 is 15 amino acids. The chain's CDR3 is CASRATGTSTDTQYF. Written as DNA, the CDR3 is TGTGCCAGCAGAGCGACAGGGACAAGCACAGATACGCAGTATTTT.